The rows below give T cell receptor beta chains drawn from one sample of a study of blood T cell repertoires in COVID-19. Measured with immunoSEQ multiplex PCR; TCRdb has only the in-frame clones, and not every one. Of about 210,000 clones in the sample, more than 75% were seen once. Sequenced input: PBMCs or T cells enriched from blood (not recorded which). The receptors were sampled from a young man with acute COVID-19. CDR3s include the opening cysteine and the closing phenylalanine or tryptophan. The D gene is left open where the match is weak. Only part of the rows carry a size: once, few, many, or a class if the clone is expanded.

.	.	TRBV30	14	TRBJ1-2	CAWTLQVPIHGYTF	TGTGCCTGGACCTTACAGGTCCCCATTCATGGCTACACCTTC
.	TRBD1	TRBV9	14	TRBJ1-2	CASSVGTGHYGYTF	TGTGCCAGCAGCGTAGGGACAGGGCACTATGGCTACACCTTC
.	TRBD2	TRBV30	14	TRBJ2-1	CAWSGGAIGNEQFF	TGTGCCTGGAGCGGGGGGGCAATCGGCAATGAGCAGTTCTTC
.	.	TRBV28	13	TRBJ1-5	CASSLGGVLPQHF	TGTGCCAGCAGTTTAGGGGGGGTGTTGCCCCAGCATTTT
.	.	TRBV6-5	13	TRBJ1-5	CASSYQGNQPQHF	TGTGCCAGCAGTTACCAGGGTAACCAGCCCCAGCATTTT
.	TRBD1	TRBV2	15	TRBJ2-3	CASRPGTVNTDTQYF	TGTGCCAGCAGGCCCGGGACAGTTAACACAGATACGCAGTATTTT
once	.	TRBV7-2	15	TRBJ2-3	CASSLRGAGTDTQYF	TGTGCCAGCAGCTTACGCGGGGCCGGCACAGATACGCAGTATTTT
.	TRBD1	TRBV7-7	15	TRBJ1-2	CASSPRTGGADGYTF	TGTGCCAGCAGCCCACGGACAGGGGGCGCGGATGGCTACACCTTC
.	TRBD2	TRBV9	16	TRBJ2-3	CASSVELAGSTDTQYF	TGTGCCAGCAGCGTGGAGCTAGCGGGTTCCACAGATACGCAGTATTTT
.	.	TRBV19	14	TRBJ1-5	CASSQQGTNQPQHF	TGTGCCAGTAGTCAACAGGGTACAAATCAGCCCCAGCATTTT
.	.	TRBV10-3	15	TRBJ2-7	CAISDLKRGYYEQYF	TGTGCCATCAGTGATCTCAAAAGGGGATACTACGAGCAGTACTTC
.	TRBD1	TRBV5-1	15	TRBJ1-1	CASSLHLGTGRAAFF	TGCGCCAGCAGCTTACACCTCGGGACAGGACGGGCAGCTTTCTTT
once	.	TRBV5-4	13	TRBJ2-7	CASSFGERYEQYF	TGTGCCAGCAGCTTCGGGGAGCGGTACGAGCAGTACTTC
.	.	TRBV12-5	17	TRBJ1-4	CASGLVARGATNEKLFF	TGTGCTAGTGGTTTGGTCGCTCGGGGGGCAACTAATGAAAAACTGTTTTTT
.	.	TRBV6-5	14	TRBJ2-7	CASSRNGWAVVPYF	TGTGCCAGCAGCCGTAACGGATGGGCCGTCGTCCCGTACTTC
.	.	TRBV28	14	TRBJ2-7	CASSEGRLRDEQYF	TGTGCCAGCAGTGAAGGGCGTCTCAGGGACGAGCAGTACTTC
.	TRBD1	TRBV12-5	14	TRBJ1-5	CASRGDRDNQPQHF	TGTGCTAGTAGAGGGGACAGGGATAATCAGCCCCAGCATTTT
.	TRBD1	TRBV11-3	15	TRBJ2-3	CASSLGTGVSDTQYF	TGTGCCAGCAGCTTAGGCACAGGGGTCAGTGATACGCAGTATTTT
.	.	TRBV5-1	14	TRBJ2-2	CASSETVGAGELFF	TGCGCCAGCAGCGAGACAGTGGGCGCCGGGGAGCTGTTTTTT
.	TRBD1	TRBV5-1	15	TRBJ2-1	CASSYGTASYNEQFF	TGCGCCAGCAGTTACGGGACAGCCTCCTACAATGAGCAGTTCTTC
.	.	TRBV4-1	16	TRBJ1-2	CASSHIPIQGRNGYTF	TGCGCCAGCAGCCATATCCCCATACAGGGAAGAAATGGCTACACCTTC
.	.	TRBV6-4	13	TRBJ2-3	CASSDGDRDTQYF	TGTGCCAGCAGTGACGGCGACAGAGATACGCAGTATTTT
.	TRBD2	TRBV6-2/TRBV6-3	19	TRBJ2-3	CASSSVPGLAGGRADTQYF	TGTGCCAGCAGTTCCGTCCCGGGACTAGCGGGGGGGCGGGCAGATACGCAGTATTTT
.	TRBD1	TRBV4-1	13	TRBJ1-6	CASSQGTGTGVDF	TGCGCCAGCAGCCAAGGAACCGGGACAGGCGTAGACTTT
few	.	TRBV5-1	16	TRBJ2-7	CASSSGSYGASYEQYF	TGCGCCAGCAGCTCAGGGTCGTACGGCGCATCCTACGAGCAGTACTTC
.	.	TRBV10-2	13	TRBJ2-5	CASTTVLQETQYF	TGCGCCAGCACTACAGTCCTCCAAGAGACCCAGTACTTC
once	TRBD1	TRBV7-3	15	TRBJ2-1	CASSSPRQGYNEQFF	TGTGCCAGCAGCTCTCCCCGACAGGGTTACAATGAGCAGTTCTTC
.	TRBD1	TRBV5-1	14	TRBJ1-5	CASSPDRENQPQHF	TGCGCCAGCAGCCCGGACAGGGAGAATCAGCCCCAGCATTTT
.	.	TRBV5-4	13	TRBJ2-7	CASSPLDRDEQYF	TGTGCCAGCAGCCCGTTAGATCGGGACGAGCAGTACTTC
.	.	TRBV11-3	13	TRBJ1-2	CASSLPSGAGYTF	TGTGCCAGCAGCTTACCCAGCGGGGCGGGCTACACCTTC
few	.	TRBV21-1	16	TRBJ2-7	CASSKAGRGRTYEQYF	TGTGCCAGCAGCAAAGCTGGTAGGGGTAGGACCTACGAGCAGTACTTC
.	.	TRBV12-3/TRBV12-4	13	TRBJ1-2	CASSSAPGVGYTF	TGTGCCAGCAGTTCGGCCCCAGGCGTGGGCTACACCTTC
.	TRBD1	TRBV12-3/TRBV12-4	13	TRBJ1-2	CASSSTGTGVYTF	TGTGCCAGCAGTTCCACCGGGACAGGAGTCTACACCTTC
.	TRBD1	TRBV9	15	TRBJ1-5	CASSAGDRDGQPQHF	TGTGCCAGCAGCGCCGGAGACAGGGATGGACAGCCCCAGCATTTT
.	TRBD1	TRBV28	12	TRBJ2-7	CASRDRDYEQYF	TGTGCCAGCAGGGACAGGGACTACGAGCAGTACTTC
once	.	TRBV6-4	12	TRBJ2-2	CASRGGTGELFF	TGTGCCAGCAGGGGGGGCACCGGGGAGCTGTTTTTT
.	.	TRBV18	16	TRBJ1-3	CASSPPAGGTGNTIYF	TGTGCCAGCTCACCACCTGCTGGGGGGACTGGAAACACCATATATTTT
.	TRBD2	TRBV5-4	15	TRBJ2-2	CASSLSGGATGELFF	TGTGCCAGCAGCTTGAGCGGGGGGGCCACCGGGGAGCTGTTTTTT
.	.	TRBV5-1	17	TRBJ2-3	CASSLPGGTTSTDTQYF	TGCGCCAGCAGCTTGCCCGGGGGTACGACTAGCACAGATACGCAGTATTTT
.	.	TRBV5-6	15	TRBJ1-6	CASSLMGPLNSPLHF	TGTGCCAGCAGCTTGATGGGGCCTCTCAATTCACCCCTCCACTTT
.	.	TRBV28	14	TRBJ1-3	CATSETFSGNTIYF	TGTGCCACCTCAGAGACATTTTCTGGAAACACCATATATTTT
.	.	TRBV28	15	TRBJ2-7	CASSQAPRDPHEQYF	TGTGCCAGCAGTCAGGCCCCCAGGGATCCCCACGAGCAGTACTTC
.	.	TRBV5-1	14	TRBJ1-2	CASSPGEGNYGYTF	TGCGCCAGCAGCCCCGGAGAGGGCAACTATGGCTACACCTTC
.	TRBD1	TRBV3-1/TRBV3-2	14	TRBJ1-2	CASSQELTGVGYTF	TGTGCCAGCAGCCAAGAACTCACAGGGGTCGGCTACACCTTC
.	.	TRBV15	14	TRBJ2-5	CATSRTGPGETQYF	TGTGCCACCAGCAGGACGGGCCCAGGGGAGACCCAGTACTTC
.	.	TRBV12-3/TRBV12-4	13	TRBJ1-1	CASTGNPNTEAFF	TGTGCCAGCACAGGGAACCCAAACACTGAAGCTTTCTTT